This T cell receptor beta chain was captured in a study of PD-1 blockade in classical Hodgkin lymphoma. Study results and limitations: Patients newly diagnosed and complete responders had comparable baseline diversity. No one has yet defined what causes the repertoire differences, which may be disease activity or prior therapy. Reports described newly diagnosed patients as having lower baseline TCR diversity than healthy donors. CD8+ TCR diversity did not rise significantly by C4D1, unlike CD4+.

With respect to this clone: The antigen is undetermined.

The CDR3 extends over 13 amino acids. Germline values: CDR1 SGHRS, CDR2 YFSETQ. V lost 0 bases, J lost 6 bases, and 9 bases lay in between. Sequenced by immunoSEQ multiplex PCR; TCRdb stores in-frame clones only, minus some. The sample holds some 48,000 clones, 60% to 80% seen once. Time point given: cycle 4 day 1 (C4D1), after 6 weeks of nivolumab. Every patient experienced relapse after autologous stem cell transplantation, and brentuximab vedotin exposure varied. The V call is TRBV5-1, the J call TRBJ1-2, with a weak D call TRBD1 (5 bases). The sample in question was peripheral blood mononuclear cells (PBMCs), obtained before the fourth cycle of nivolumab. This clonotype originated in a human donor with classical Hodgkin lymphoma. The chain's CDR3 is CASSLGQNDGYTF. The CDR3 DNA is TGCGCCAGCAGCTTGGGACAGAATGATGGCTACACCTTC.